These T cell receptor beta chains were read from a single sample in a study of blood T cell repertoires in COVID-19. Method: immunoSEQ multiplex PCR; TCRdb's copy keeps in-frame clones and lacks some. The sample gives some 250,000 clones, 84% of which show up once; 4.2% is in the top ten. The sequencing input was peripheral blood. These receptors originate from a man aged 60 to 69 with acute or convalescent COVID-19. Each CDR3 is given with its conserved first and last residue. Fields, in order: V gene, clone size, D gene, J gene, CDR3 DNA, CDR3 protein. A D gene is named only where the DNA matches it firmly. Rows may omit the clone size; those that give it use once, few, many or a size class.

V gene: TRBV19
clone size: NA
D gene: TRBD2
J gene: TRBJ2-7
CDR3 DNA: TGTGCCAGTAGTATAGCTGGCGGGGGGGCTCGGGAGCAGTACTTC
CDR3 protein: CASSIAGGGAREQYF

V gene: TRBV6-5
clone size: NA
D gene: TRBD2
J gene: TRBJ2-7
CDR3 DNA: TGTGCCAGCAGTTACGGGTTTGGGACTATATACGAGCAGTACTTC
CDR3 protein: CASSYGFGTIYEQYF

V gene: TRBV19
clone size: NA
D gene: TRBD1
J gene: TRBJ2-7
CDR3 DNA: TGTGCCAGTAGTATTGACAGGGACTACGAGCAGTACTTC
CDR3 protein: CASSIDRDYEQYF

V gene: TRBV7-9
clone size: NA
D gene: NA
J gene: TRBJ1-5
CDR3 DNA: TGTGCCAGCAGCTCCTTCGTCGGGACATCCAATCAGCCCCAGCATTTT
CDR3 protein: CASSSFVGTSNQPQHF

V gene: TRBV7-9
clone size: NA
D gene: NA
J gene: TRBJ2-1
CDR3 DNA: TGTGCCAGCAGCTTACGAACTCCGCCGTGGAATGAGCAGTTCTTC
CDR3 protein: CASSLRTPPWNEQFF

V gene: TRBV18
clone size: NA
D gene: TRBD1
J gene: TRBJ2-6
CDR3 DNA: TGTGCCAGCTCATCCCGGGACAGGGGCCCCTCTGGGGCCAACGTCCTGACTTTC
CDR3 protein: CASSSRDRGPSGANVLTF

V gene: TRBV9
clone size: NA
D gene: NA
J gene: TRBJ2-5
CDR3 DNA: TGTGCCAGCAGCGTAAACCCGGCTGGGTCGTCAGGGACCCAGTACTTC
CDR3 protein: CASSVNPAGSSGTQYF

V gene: TRBV27
clone size: NA
D gene: TRBD1
J gene: TRBJ1-6
CDR3 DNA: TGTGCCAGCAGTTTAACGGGACAGGGGGGGGCAGTTCCCCTCCACTTT
CDR3 protein: CASSLTGQGGAVPLHF

V gene: TRBV30
clone size: NA
D gene: NA
J gene: TRBJ2-3
CDR3 DNA: TGTGCCTGGAGATGGGGGCCCACAGATACGCAGTATTTT
CDR3 protein: CAWRWGPTDTQYF

V gene: TRBV5-1
clone size: few
D gene: TRBD2
J gene: TRBJ2-2
CDR3 DNA: TGCGCCAGCAGACTACCGGGACTACGGGGCACCGGGGAGCTGTTTTTT
CDR3 protein: CASRLPGLRGTGELFF

V gene: TRBV28
clone size: NA
D gene: TRBD1
J gene: TRBJ2-6
CDR3 DNA: TGTGCCAGCGGCGGACAGGGGTTTTCTGGGGCCAACGTCCTGACTTTC
CDR3 protein: CASGGQGFSGANVLTF